The entry below gives a single T cell receptor (beta chain) sequence along with its context. Its matching antigen is unknown. The data stem from a study of cytomegalovirus exposure and HLA in healthy donors. Germline V gene data show CDR1 as SGDLS and CDR2 as YYNGEE. The CDR3 spans 15 residues. V lost 0 bases to trimming and J lost 1 base, with 10 bases between them. Both 60 Vbeta primers and 13 Jbeta primers went into the PCR. Original methodology: It was a later analysis that counted tens of millions of unique TCR beta chains, of which some 12 million were shared. Only in-frame clones appear in the TCRdb table, and some are missing; sequencing was by immunoSEQ multiplex PCR. V and J calls and clone size follow that table, whereas D and trimming were derived from the DNA. The table has under 200,000 clones, roughly 85% seen once. Study findings and constraints: In all likelihood, a cluster of highly shared sequence variants was a sequencing artifact.

Input material: PBMCs. V is TRBV9 and J is TRBJ1-1; no reliable D call. The sequence was collected from a woman aged 40 to 50 in good health and CMV-seronegative. CDR3 loop: CASSVGPGKNTEAFF. The CDR3 region has the DNA TGTGCCAGCAGCGTAGGTCCGGGAAAGAACACTGAAGCTTTCTTT.